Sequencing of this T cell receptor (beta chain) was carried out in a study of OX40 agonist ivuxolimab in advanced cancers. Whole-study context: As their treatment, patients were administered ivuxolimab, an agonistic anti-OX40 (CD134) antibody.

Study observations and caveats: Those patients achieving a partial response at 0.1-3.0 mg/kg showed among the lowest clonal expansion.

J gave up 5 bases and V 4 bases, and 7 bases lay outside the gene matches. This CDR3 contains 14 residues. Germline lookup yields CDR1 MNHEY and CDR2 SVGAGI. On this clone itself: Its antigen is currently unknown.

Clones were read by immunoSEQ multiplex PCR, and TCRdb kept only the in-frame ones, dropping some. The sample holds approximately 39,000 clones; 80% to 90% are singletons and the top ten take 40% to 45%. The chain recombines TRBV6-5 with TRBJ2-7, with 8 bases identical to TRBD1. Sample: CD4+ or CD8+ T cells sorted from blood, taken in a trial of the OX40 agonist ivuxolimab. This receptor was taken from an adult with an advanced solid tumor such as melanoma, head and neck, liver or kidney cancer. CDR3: CASSWQAGGDEQYF. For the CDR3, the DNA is TGTGCCAGCAGTTGGCAGGCAGGGGGCGACGAGCAGTACTTC.